This is a list of T cell receptor beta chains from one sample in a study of tumor-infiltrating lymphocytes in primary liver carcinoma. MiXCR, applied by TCRdb to the multiplex PCR reads, yields one record per CDR3 protein. The sample lists fewer than 400,000 distinct CDR3 sequences, about 50% occurring once. Input material: peripheral blood. These receptors originate from a woman aged 25 to 39 with primary liver carcinoma and hepatitis B virus infection. CDR3s include the opening cysteine and the closing phenylalanine or tryptophan. Fields, in order: D gene, J gene, V gene, clone size, CDR3 protein, CDR3 DNA. The D gene is left open where the match is weak. Clone size is shown for a subset of rows, as once, few, many or a class of expanded clone.

.,TRBJ2-6,TRBV29-1,few,CSVVWAAGANVLTF,TGCAGCGTTGTCTGGGCGGCTGGGGCCAACGTCCTGACTTTC
.,TRBJ2-3,TRBV28,.,CASGNQGTASTVMQYF,TGTGCCAGCGGCAACCAGGGGACGGCTAGCACAGTTATGCAGTATTTT
.,TRBJ2-1,TRBV18,.,CASSPGGGFYNEQFF,TGCGCCAGCTCACCAGGAGGGGGCTTCTACAATGAGCAGTTCTTC
.,TRBJ1-1,TRBV14,.,CASGLTGRGVNTEAFF,TGTGCCAGCGGCCTAACCGGCAGGGGTGTGAACACTGAAGCTTTCTTT
.,TRBJ1-5,TRBV6-2/TRBV6-3,.,CASRMRREGQPQHF,TGTGCCAGCAGGATGAGACGGGAAGGTCAGCCCCAGCATTTT
TRBD1,TRBJ1-1,TRBV6-1,.,CARRGKQGDTEAFF,TGTGCCCGCCGTGGTAAACAGGGGGATACTGAAGCTTTCTTT
.,TRBJ2-7,TRBV11-3,.,CAGSSTGGAYEPYF,TGTGCCGGCAGCTCCACGGGGGGCGCCTACGAGCCGTACTTC
.,TRBJ2-1,TRBV4-1,.,CASSLGPGPNEQFF,TGCGCCAGCAGTCTCGGGCCGGGTCCTAATGAGCAGTTCTTC
.,TRBJ2-7,TRBV5-1,.,CVSSFHGRDEQYF,TGCGTCAGCAGCTTCCATGGACGCGACGAGCAGTACTTC
.,TRBJ1-1,TRBV29-1,many,CSVDRAGGGTEAFF,TGCAGCGTTGACAGGGCCGGGGGGGGCACTGAAGCTTTCTTT
.,TRBJ2-4,TRBV6-5,many,CASSVLTELAKNIQYF,TGTGCCAGCAGTGTCCTGACAGAACTAGCCAAAAACATTCAGTACTTC
.,TRBJ2-1,TRBV5-6,.,CTSRNFGGPYYNEQFF,TGTACCAGCAGAAACTTCGGGGGGCCGTACTACAATGAGCAGTTCTTC
.,TRBJ1-1,TRBV11-2,.,CANSFDGTDSLYSEAFF,TGCGCCAACAGCTTTGACGGGACGGACTCTCTTTATTCCGAAGCTTTCTTT
.,TRBJ1-2,TRBV29-1,.,CSVVRAVNLGGYTF,TGTAGCGTTGTTAGGGCAGTGAACTTGGGTGGCTACACCTTC
.,TRBJ2-2,TRBV7-8,.,CASSLGRGRNTGELSF,TGTGCCAGCAGCTTAGGCAGGGGTCGAAACACCGGGGAGCTGTCTTTT
.,TRBJ2-7,TRBV11-2,many,CASSLSGSHEQYF,TGTGCCAGCAGCTTATCAGGATCCCACGAGCAGTACTTC
.,TRBJ2-1,TRBV14,many,CASSQTPGPYNEQFF,TGTGCCAGCAGCCAAACCCCCGGACCGTACAATGAGCAGTTCTTC
TRBD1,TRBJ1-1,TRBV19,.,CASLDRVNTEAFF,TGTGCCAGCCTGGACAGGGTGAACACTGAAGCTTTCTTT
.,TRBJ2-1,TRBV28,.,CASITERESNEQFF,TGTGCCAGCATTACAGAACGGGAGTCCAATGAGCAGTTCTTC
.,TRBJ2-2,TRBV12-3/TRBV12-4,few,CASNRLANTGELFF,TGTGCCAGCAACCGCCTCGCGAACACCGGGGAGCTGTTTTTT
TRBD1,TRBJ2-5,TRBV29-1,.,CSGRGTGRARAQYF,TGCAGCGGCAGAGGGACAGGGAGGGCCAGGGCCCAGTACTTC
TRBD2,TRBJ2-7,TRBV24-1,.,CATSDPGTRAEQYF,TGTGCCACCAGTGATCCCGGGACTAGAGCCGAGCAGTACTTC
.,TRBJ1-2,TRBV11-1,.,CASSARTDCGYTF,TGTGCCAGCAGCGCCAGGACAGACTGTGGCTACACCTTC
TRBD1,TRBJ1-1,TRBV11-2,many,CASSLPGTGKLTEAFF,TGTGCCAGCAGCTTACCCGGGACAGGGAAACTCACTGAAGCTTTCTTT
.,TRBJ2-3,TRBV6-1,once,CASCGIGGNTQYF,TGTGCCAGCTGTGGAATTGGGGGAAATACGCAGTATTTT
.,TRBJ2-5,TRBV12-5,.,CASAPGHNTQETQYF,TGTGCTAGTGCCCCAGGACACAACACACAAGAGACCCAGTACTTC
TRBD2,TRBJ2-1,TRBV11-1,.,CASSKSRTSGYKEQFF,TGTGCCAGCAGCAAAAGCCGGACTAGCGGCTACAAAGAGCAGTTCTTC
.,TRBJ2-1,TRBV6-5,few,CASSPLGMSNEQFF,TGTGCCAGCAGCCCACTGGGGATGTCGAATGAGCAGTTCTTC
TRBD1,TRBJ1-2,TRBV11-2,.,CASSPGLGLSRQGTYDYTF,TGTGCCAGCAGCCCTGGTTTAGGCCTGTCCAGACAGGGGACCTATGACTACACCTTC
.,TRBJ2-1,TRBV4-2,.,CASSQDGGLAVTYNEQFF,TGTGCCAGTAGCCAAGATGGGGGGCTAGCGGTTACCTACAATGAGCAGTTCTTC
TRBD1,TRBJ1-5,TRBV6-5,few,CASSSHRTGLYQPQHF,TGTGCCAGCAGTTCCCACCGGACAGGATTATATCAGCCCCAGCATTTT
.,TRBJ2-7,TRBV6-1,few,CATWSLAGSDEQYF,TGTGCCACTTGGAGTCTAGCAGGATCGGACGAGCAGTACTTC
.,TRBJ2-1,TRBV11-2,.,CASSQGNHGAYNEQFF,TGTGCCAGCAGCCAAGGGAACCATGGGGCATACAATGAGCAGTTCTTC
.,TRBJ2-1,TRBV29-1,.,CSFKQAGLYNEQFF,TGCAGCTTTAAACAAGCGGGCCTTTACAATGAGCAGTTCTTC
.,TRBJ1-1,TRBV6-5,many,CASNQGFRPKSLAFF,TGTGCCAGCAACCAGGGATTTCGGCCTAAGAGTTTGGCTTTCTTT
.,TRBJ2-1,TRBV4-2,.,CASNQHDNEQFF,TGTGCCAGCAACCAACACGACAATGAGCAGTTCTTC
.,TRBJ1-2,TRBV7-8,.,CASSFSQDYGYTF,TGTGCCAGCAGCTTTTCCCAGGACTATGGCTACACCTTC
.,TRBJ2-6,TRBV29-1,.,CSVGQGATSGANVPTF,.
.,TRBJ1-2,TRBV4-2,few,CASSQDLAGLRYGYTF,TGTGCCAGCAGCCAAGATTTAGCAGGACTGCGCTATGGCTACACCTTC
.,TRBJ1-1,TRBV13,.,CASRSGSDKAFF,TGTGCCAGCCGATCAGGGTCGGATAAAGCTTTCTTT